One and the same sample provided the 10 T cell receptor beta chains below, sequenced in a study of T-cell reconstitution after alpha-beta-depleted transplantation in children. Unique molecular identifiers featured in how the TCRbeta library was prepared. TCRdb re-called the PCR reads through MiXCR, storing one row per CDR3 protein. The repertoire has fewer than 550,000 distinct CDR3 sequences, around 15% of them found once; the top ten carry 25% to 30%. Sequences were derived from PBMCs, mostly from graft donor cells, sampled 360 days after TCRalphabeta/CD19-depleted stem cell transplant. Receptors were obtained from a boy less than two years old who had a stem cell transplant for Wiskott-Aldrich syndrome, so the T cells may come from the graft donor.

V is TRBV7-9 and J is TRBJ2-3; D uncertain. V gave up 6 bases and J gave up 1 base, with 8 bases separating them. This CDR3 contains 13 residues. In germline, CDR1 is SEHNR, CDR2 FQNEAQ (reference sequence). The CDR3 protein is CASRAVGTDTQYF. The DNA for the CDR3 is TGTGCCAGCAGGGCGGTCGGCACAGATACGCAGTATTTT.

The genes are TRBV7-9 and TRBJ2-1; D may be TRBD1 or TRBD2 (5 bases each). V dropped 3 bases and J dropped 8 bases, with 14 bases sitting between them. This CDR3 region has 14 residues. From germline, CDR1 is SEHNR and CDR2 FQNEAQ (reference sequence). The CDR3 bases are TGTGCCAGCAGCTTGATAGGGGACGGGGATGAGCAGTTCTTC. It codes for CASSLIGDGDEQFF.

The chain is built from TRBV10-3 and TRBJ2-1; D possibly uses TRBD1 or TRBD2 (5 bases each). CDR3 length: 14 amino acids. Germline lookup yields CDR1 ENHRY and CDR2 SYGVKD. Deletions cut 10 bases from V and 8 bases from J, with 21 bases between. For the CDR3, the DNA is TGTGCCACCAAACGTAGGCAGGGAGTCGATGAGCAGTTCTTC. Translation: CATKRRQGVDEQFF.

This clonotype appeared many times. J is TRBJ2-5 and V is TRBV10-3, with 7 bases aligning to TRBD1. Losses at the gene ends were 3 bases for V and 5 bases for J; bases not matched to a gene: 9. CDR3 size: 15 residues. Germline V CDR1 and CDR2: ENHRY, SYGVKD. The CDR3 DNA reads TGTGCCATCAGTGAAGGGCAGGGGGATGTTGAGACCCAGTACTTC. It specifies CAISEGQGDVETQYF.

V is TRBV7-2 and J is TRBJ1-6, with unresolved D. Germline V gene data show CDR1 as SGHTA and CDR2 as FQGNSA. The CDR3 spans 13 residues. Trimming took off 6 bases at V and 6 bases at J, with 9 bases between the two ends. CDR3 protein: CASRGGLNSPLHF. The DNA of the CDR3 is TGTGCCAGCAGGGGAGGGCTTAATTCACCCCTCCACTTT.

The CDR3 loop is CASSAPRGTYNEQFF. In DNA, the CDR3 is TGTGCCAGCAGCGCCCCTAGGGGGACCTACAATGAGCAGTTCTTC. The V call is TRBV28, the J call TRBJ2-1, with D perhaps matching TRBD1 (6 bases). There are 15 residues in the CDR3. V was cut by 6 bases and J by 2 bases, with 14 bases left in between. CDR1 MDHEN and CDR2 SYDVKM come from the germline V gene.

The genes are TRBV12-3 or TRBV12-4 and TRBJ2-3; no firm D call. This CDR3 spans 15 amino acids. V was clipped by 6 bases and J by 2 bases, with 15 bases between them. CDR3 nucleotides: TGTGCCAGCAGCTCCTATACGGGCCTCACAGATACGCAGTATTTT. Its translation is CASSSYTGLTDTQYF.

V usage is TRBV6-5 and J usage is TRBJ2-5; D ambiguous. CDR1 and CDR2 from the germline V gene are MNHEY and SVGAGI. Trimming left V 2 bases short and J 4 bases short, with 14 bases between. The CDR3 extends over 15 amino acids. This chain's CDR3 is CASSYDGESLETQYF. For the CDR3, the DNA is TGTGCCAGCAGTTACGATGGCGAGAGTTTAGAGACCCAGTACTTC.

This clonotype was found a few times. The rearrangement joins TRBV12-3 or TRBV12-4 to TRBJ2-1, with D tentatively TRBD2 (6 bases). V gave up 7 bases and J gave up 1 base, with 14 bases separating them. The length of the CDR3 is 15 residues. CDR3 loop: CASTHRDSSYNEQFF. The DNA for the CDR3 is TGTGCCAGCACTCACCGGGACTCATCCTACAATGAGCAGTTCTTC.

DNA for the CDR3: TGCGCCAGCATGAGGGGGGCATTGGGCAATGAGCAGTTCTTC. Encoded protein: CASMRGALGNEQFF. This rearrangement joins TRBV5-1 to TRBJ2-1, with D perhaps given as TRBD1 or TRBD2 (6 bases each). CDR1 SGHRS and CDR2 YFSETQ come from the germline V gene. V lost 6 bases, J lost 6 bases, and 16 bases lay in between. This CDR3 is 14 amino acids long.